This T cell receptor beta chain stems from a study of siplizumab effects on memory and regulatory T cells. Generated by immunoSEQ multiplex PCR, the TCRdb table keeps only in-frame clones and is missing some. Here the sample spans about 110,000 clones, under 95% being singletons. The CDR3 runs 15 residues. The J segment lost 8 bases and the V segment lost 4 bases, leaving 13 bases of the junction unmatched. Germline V CDR1 and CDR2: SGHRS, YFSETQ. The sequence was obtained from a human donor in good health. The rearrangement joins TRBV5-1 to TRBJ2-7; the match to TRBD1 covers 9 bases. Sequencing used CD4+ T cells sorted from blood. The chain's CDR3 is CASSLVGTGLSQQYF. The CDR3 DNA is TGCGCCAGCAGCCTAGTAGGGACAGGGCTGTCCCAGCAGTACTTC.